The 17 T cell receptor beta chains below all came from one sample that was sequenced in a study of human T cells and chemical hapten exposure. As for time point: patch test 1, 2 weeks after DPC sensitization. Treatment denoted: therapeutic diphenylcyclopropenone sensitization with weekly scalp DPC. TCRdb re-called the RACE reads with MiXCR, one entry per CDR3 protein. The sample lists about 340,000 distinct CDR3 sequences; roughly 6.9% were seen once. Sequences were derived from whole blood, sampled in connection with sensitization to the hapten diphenylcyclopropenone (DPC). These receptors all come from a woman aged 18-30 years with alopecia areata. Some clones in this sample may be carry-over from other donors' samples.

The V call is TRBV7-6, the J call TRBJ2-1; D is uncertain. Germline-derived CDR1 and CDR2 are SGHVS and FNYEAQ. The CDR3 consists of 12 residues. V was pared by 5 bases and J by 9 bases, with 11 bases between. The CDR3 coding sequence is TGTGCCAGCAGCCCAGGACGGTTTGAGCAGTTCTTC. Its protein is CASSPGRFEQFF.

This clonotype appeared many times. The chain couples TRBV11-2 to TRBJ1-6; tentative D call: TRBD1 (6 bases). The CDR3 spans 15 residues. Trimming removed 4 bases from V and 7 bases from J, with 14 bases in between. CDR1 and CDR2 from the germline V gene are SGHAT and FQNNGV. The CDR3 loop is CASSSLMGANSPLHF. For the CDR3, the DNA is TGTGCCAGCAGCTCCCTGATGGGGGCGAATTCACCCCTCCACTTT.

This clonotype was seen only a few times. Here the CDR3 reads CASSLTSQALGEQYF. The DNA of the CDR3 is TGTGCCAGCAGTTTAACTTCACAAGCCCTCGGTGAGCAGTACTTC. The chain joins TRBV12-3 or TRBV12-4 to TRBJ2-7; D unresolved. CDR3 length: 15 residues. V shed 2 bases and J shed 7 bases, with 18 bases lying between them.

This clonotype was detected many times. V and J are TRBV7-2 and TRBJ2-2; perhaps TRBD2 as D (6 bases). CDR1 and CDR2 from the germline V gene are SGHTA and FQGNSA. The V gene lost 1 base and the J gene lost 8 bases, with 11 bases spanning the gap. CDR3 length: 14 residues. Written as DNA, the CDR3 is TGTGCCAGCAGCTTAGGTGGGACTCGGGGGGAGCTGTTTTTT. Protein: CASSLGGTRGELFF.

This clonotype was seen repeatedly, ten times or more. This chain uses TRBV7-9 with TRBJ2-5; D may correspond to TRBD1 or TRBD2 (5 bases each). The V end lost 4 bases, the J end lost 5 bases, and 20 bases lay between the germline ends. The CDR3 runs 16 residues. The germline CDR1 and CDR2 sequences are SEHNR and FQNEAQ (reference sequence). CDR3 protein: CASSSRSGAQAETQYF. The DNA for the CDR3 is TGTGCCAGCAGCTCTAGGTCCGGGGCCCAGGCGGAGACCCAGTACTTC.

The sample holds many counts of this clonotype. The chain combines TRBV21-1 with TRBJ1-5; TRBD1 was called by the table and not checked on the DNA. TRBV21-1 is a pseudogene. There are 16 residues in the CDR3. The CDR3 protein is CASSKGQGASNQPQHF. The DNA of the CDR3 is TGTGCCAGCAGCAAAGGACAGGGGGCTAGCAATCAGCCCCAGCATTTT.

This clonotype was detected many times. The chain employs TRBV7-8 and TRBJ2-3, with 8 bases fitting TRBD1. With V trimmed by 4 bases and J by 0 bases, 18 bases remained unmatched. The CDR3 has 20 amino acids. Germline lookup yields CDR1 SGHVS and CDR2 FQNEAQ. CDR3: CASSSLARQGRPLSTDTQYF. The CDR3 bases are TGTGCCAGCAGCTCTTTAGCTAGACAGGGGCGACCTTTAAGCACAGATACGCAGTATTTT.

The V call is TRBV9, the J call TRBJ2-1, with 8 bases fitting TRBD2. The CDR3 is 15 amino acids. The V and J ends lost 0 bases and 7 bases, in that order; junction bases with no gene match: 6. Germline V gives CDR1 SGDLS, CDR2 YYNGEE. Here the CDR3 DNA reads TGTGCCAGCAGCGTAGTTGCGGGGGGATGGAATGAGCAGTTCTTC. This codes for CASSVVAGGWNEQFF.

This clonotype has a handful of counts. In DNA, the CDR3 is TGTGCCAGCAGTTTCGGGGGCCTTTCACCCCTCCACTTT. Its protein is CASSFGGLSPLHF. The V call is TRBV25-1, the J call TRBJ1-6, with a weak D call TRBD1 (6 bases). This CDR3 is built from 13 residues. In germline, CDR1 is MGHDK, CDR2 SYGVNS. The ends were cut back, 5 bases at V and 9 bases at J, with 11 bases in the middle.

This clonotype was counted only a few times. The rearrangement joins TRBV5-4 to TRBJ1-1, with D possibly matching TRBD1 (5 bases). The ends were cut back, 0 bases at V and 2 bases at J, with 11 bases in the middle. The CDR3 length is 15 residues. Germline CDR1 and CDR2: SGHNT and YYREEE (reference sequence). CDR3 DNA sequence: TGTGCCAGCAGCTTGGATCGCAGGGACAACACTGAAGCTTTCTTT. It yields the protein CASSLDRRDNTEAFF.

This clonotype came up many times. The chain has TRBV15 and TRBJ2-5; perhaps TRBD1 as D (5 bases). The CDR3 extends over 16 amino acids. V was pared by 4 bases and J by 5 bases, with 20 bases between. Germline assignment: CDR1 LNHNV and CDR2 YYDKDF (reference sequence). CDR3 sequence reads: CATSTDVQTGLETQYF. The DNA for the CDR3 is TGTGCCACCAGCACAGACGTTCAAACAGGCCTCGAGACCCAGTACTTC.

This clonotype came up a few times. The J gene is TRBJ1-5, the V gene TRBV20-1; D call uncertain. The CDR3 has 15 amino acids. The germline V and J ends were trimmed by 4 bases and 0 bases, with 13 bases remaining between them. Germline values: CDR1 DFQATT, CDR2 SNEGSKA (reference sequence). The CDR3 sequence: CSATPAFYSNQPQHF. The CDR3 bases are TGCAGTGCTACACCGGCCTTTTATAGCAATCAGCCCCAGCATTTT.

The chain combines TRBV7-8 with TRBJ2-5, with TRBD1 as a possible D gene (6 bases). CDR1 SGHVS and CDR2 FQNEAQ come from the germline V gene. Trimming took 1 base from V and 9 from J, leaving 18 bases between them. This CDR3 comprises 15 residues. The CDR3 spells CASSLGGGSRMSQYF. DNA for the CDR3: TGTGCCAGCAGCTTAGGAGGGGGTAGCCGGATGTCCCAGTACTTC. The full variable domain, with the rest looked up from reference TRBV7-8 and TRBJ2-5, is GAGVSQSPRYKVAKRGQDVALRCDPISGHVSLFWYQQALGQGPEFLTYFQNEAQLDKSGLPSDRFFAERPEGSVSTLKIQRTQQEDSAVYLCASSLGGGSRMSQYFGPGTRLLVL.

This clonotype has a count of ten or more. The chain links TRBV21-1 to TRBJ2-7; the table's D call of TRBD1 was not tested on the DNA. TRBV21-1 corresponds to a pseudogene. The CDR3 runs 15 residues. CDR3: CASSSPGQGTNEQYF. DNA for the CDR3: TGTGCCAGCAGCTCCCCGGGACAGGGGACCAACGAGCAGTACTTC.

This clonotype was detected ten times or more. The chain links TRBV21-1 to TRBJ1-5. TRBV21-1 is labeled a pseudogene. This CDR3 region has 15 residues. The CDR3 region has the DNA TGTGCCAGCAGAGTAAGAGAGGGCCCACTTCAGCCCCAGCATTTT. It codes for CASRVREGPLQPQHF.

This clonotype was picked up many times. The genes are TRBV14 and TRBJ2-3; 7 nucleotides match TRBD2. V was pared by 5 bases and J by 2 bases, with 22 bases of the junction left unmatched. The CDR3 loop spans 20 amino acids. In germline, CDR1 is SGHDN, CDR2 FVKESK. CDR3 sequence (DNA): TGTGCCAGCAGCGATATAGACGTTGTATTTGGCGGGGGATTCACAGATACGCAGTATTTT. Encoded protein: CASSDIDVVFGGGFTDTQYF.

This clonotype was observed many times. The chain combines TRBV6-2 or TRBV6-3 with TRBJ2-7; no firm D call. The CDR3 runs to 14 residues. V lost 7 bases to trimming and J lost 7 bases, with 20 bases between them. Germline lookup yields CDR1 MNHEY and CDR2 SVGEGT. CDR3 loop: CASTPRWPPLEQYF. The CDR3 nucleotides read TGTGCCAGCACCCCACGGTGGCCCCCATTGGAGCAGTACTTC.